This T cell receptor beta chain was recovered during a study of T-cell reconstitution after alpha-beta-depleted transplantation in children. A word on this clonotype: Its target is unknown.

CDR1 is KGHSH and CDR2 is LQKENI in the germline V gene. With 0 bases removed from V and 0 bases from J, the gap between germline ends came to 17 bases. The CDR3 is made up of 18 amino acids. It was with unique molecular identifiers that the TCRbeta library was prepared. In TCRdb, the PCR reads were re-called with MiXCR into one record per CDR3 protein. The sample shows a few hundred thousand distinct CDR3 sequences, around 10% of them seen only once. Study findings and constraints: Among T cells one year after transplant, newly produced cells accounted for most counts and diversity. Surviving recipient T cells and intrathymic progenitors accounted for some patients' high TCRbeta diversity at day 60.

The chain couples TRBV18 to TRBJ1-1; TRBD1 might be the D (5 bases). The starting material was PBMCs, obtained before TCRalphabeta/CD19-depleted stem cell transplant. This clonotype was sampled from a boy under three years old with acute myeloid leukemia, due to receive a stem cell transplant. The CDR3 here is CASSPPRGGSAMNTEAFF. The CDR3 nucleotides are TGTGCCAGCTCACCACCTCGGGGGGGGTCGGCCATGAACACTGAAGCTTTCTTT.